These 28 T cell receptor beta chains were sequenced from one sample in a study of T cell changes during pregnancy in multiple sclerosis. Only in-frame clones appear in the TCRdb table, and some are missing; sequencing was by immunoSEQ multiplex PCR. This sample has approximately 26,000 clones; approximately 89% occur once, and the top ten carry 0.8%. This material consisted of CD4+ T cells from peripheral blood mononuclear cells, taken in the second trimester of pregnancy. Receptors were obtained from a female donor with multiple sclerosis, enrolled in a pregnancy study.

The chain joins TRBV7-9 to TRBJ1-2; 8 bases are shared with TRBD1. CDR1 and CDR2 (germline): SEHNR, FQNEAQ (reference sequence). This CDR3 contains 13 residues. V was clipped by 3 bases and J by 14 bases; unmatched bases: 11. The DNA for the CDR3 is TGTGCCAGCAGCTTCGACGGGACAGGAACTTTAACCTTC. Translation: CASSFDGTGTLTF.

This CDR3 reads CASSSYGTGSDNEQFF. As DNA, the CDR3 is TGTGCCAGCAGCTCCTATGGAACAGGGTCCGACAATGAGCAGTTCTTC. The rearrangement uses TRBV9 and TRBJ2-1, with D possibly TRBD1 on 6 matching bases. The V gene lost 4 bases and the J gene lost 5 bases, with 19 bases spanning the gap. The CDR3 has 16 residues. Germline CDR1 is SGDLS and CDR2 is YYNGEE.

The CDR3 sequence: CASKGQGIDQPQHF. The CDR3 nucleotides are TGTGCCAGCAAGGGGCAGGGGATCGATCAGCCCCAGCATTTT. This sequence joins TRBV28 and TRBJ1-5; the D gene is possibly TRBD1 (6 bases). Deletions cut 7 bases from V and 5 bases from J, with 15 bases between. CDR1 is MDHEN, CDR2 SYDVKM, per germline. The CDR3 is made up of 14 amino acids.

The J gene is TRBJ2-3, the V gene TRBV5-1; 9 bases fit TRBD2. The CDR3 is 14 amino acids. V gave up 4 bases and J gave up 3 bases; unmatched junction bases: 3. Germline-derived CDR1 and CDR2 are SGHRS and YFSETQ. This chain's CDR3 is CASSSLAGTDTQYF. CDR3 in DNA: TGCGCCAGCAGCAGTCTAGCGGGGACAGATACGCAGTATTTT.

This chain links TRBV18 with TRBJ2-6; D remains ambiguous. Germline loops: CDR1 KGHSH, CDR2 LQKENI. V was cut by 3 bases and J by 1 base, with 4 bases left in between. CDR3 length equals 14 residues. CDR3 sequence (DNA): TGTGCCAGCTCACCCCTTTCTGGGGCCAACGTCCTGACTTTC. Its translation is CASSPLSGANVLTF.

The chain carries TRBV28 and TRBJ2-5, with 7 bases aligning to TRBD2. Germline V gene lookup returns CDR1 MDHEN and CDR2 SYDVKM. The CDR3 totals 14 residues. V was clipped by 3 bases and J by 0 bases; unmatched bases: 1. The CDR3, as DNA: TGTGCCAGCAGTTTGCGGGGGTACCAAGAGACCCAGTACTTC. Its protein is CASSLRGYQETQYF.

There are a few counts of this clone. V gene TRBV6-5 combines with J gene TRBJ1-2; tentatively, D is TRBD1 (5 bases). The CDR3 totals 14 residues. Trimming removed 4 bases from V and 8 bases from J, with 17 bases in between. CDR1 MNHEY and CDR2 SVGAGI come from the germline V gene. In DNA, the CDR3 is TGTGCCAGCAGTTCCGCCTGGAAGGGGCAAGGCTACACCTTC. Translating it yields CASSSAWKGQGYTF.

The rearrangement uses TRBV30 and TRBJ1-2, with TRBD1 identical over 7 bases. Trimming at V came to 7 bases and at J to 4 bases, leaving 9 bases not matched to a gene. This CDR3 comprises 13 residues. The germline V gene has CDR1 GTSNPN and CDR2 SVGIG (reference sequence). The DNA of the CDR3 is TGTGCCTCCCGGGACAGTAATGTCTATGGCTACACCTTC. This sequence encodes CASRDSNVYGYTF.

This chain connects TRBV5-8 to TRBJ2-2; TRBD1 agrees at 8 bases. After removal of 6 bases from V and 5 bases from J, the junction contained 12 bases not matched to a gene. The CDR3 is 16 residues long. CDR1 is SGHTS and CDR2 is YDEGEE in the germline V gene. The CDR3 DNA sequence: TGTGCCAGCAATCCGCCGGACAGGGTATGGACCGGGGAGCTGTTTTTT. Translation gives CASNPPDRVWTGELFF. Full variable domain (outside the CDR3, taken from reference TRBV5-8 and TRBJ2-2): EAGVTQSPTHLIKTRGQQATLRCSPISGHTSVYWYQQALGLGLQFLLWYDEGEERNRGNFPPRFSGRQFPNYSSELNVNALELEDSALYLCASNPPDRVWTGELFFGEGSRLTVL.

The chain employs TRBV5-4 and TRBJ2-3; TRBD2 matches at 8 bases. The ends lost 3 bases at V and 0 bases at J; junction bases unmatched: 12. Looked up from germline, CDR1 is SGHNT and CDR2 is YYREEE (reference sequence). The CDR3 loop spans 18 amino acids. The CDR3 sequence is CASSSASGGPRSTDTQYF. Written as DNA, the CDR3 is TGTGCCAGCAGCTCCGCCAGCGGGGGCCCACGGAGCACAGATACGCAGTATTTT. Complete variable domain (other parts from reference TRBV5-4 and TRBJ2-3): ETGVTQSPTHLIKTRGQQVTLRCSSQSGHNTVSWYQQALGQGPQFIFQYYREEENGRGNFPPRFSGLQFPNYSSELNVNALELDDSALYLCASSSASGGPRSTDTQYFGPGTRLTVL.

V and J are TRBV7-2 and TRBJ2-7; 7 bases fit TRBD2. The germline V gene has CDR1 SGHTA and CDR2 FQGNSA. V lost 5 bases to trimming and J lost 9 bases; unmatched junction nucleotides: 19. This CDR3 contains 16 residues. CDR3 protein: CASSPLGGTLPGRQYF. CDR3 sequence (DNA): TGTGCCAGCAGCCCCCTCGGGGGGACCCTCCCAGGCAGGCAGTACTTC.

The V call is TRBV15, the J call TRBJ1-5; D might be TRBD1 (5 bases). CDR3 length: 15 residues. Trimming shortened V by 1 base and J by 11 bases, and 18 bases separated the two germline ends. The germline V gene encodes CDR1 LNHNV and CDR2 YYDKDF (reference sequence). The DNA for the CDR3 is TGTGCCACCAGCAGAGCCGGAGGGCAGGGCCTGACCCAGCATTTT. Translation: CATSRAGGQGLTQHF.

The V call is TRBV5-5, the J call TRBJ1-3; perhaps TRBD1 as D (5 bases). The CDR3 runs 15 residues. V dropped 5 bases and J dropped 3 bases, with 15 bases sitting between them. The V gene's germline CDR1 is SGHKS and CDR2 YYEKEE (reference sequence). The CDR3, as DNA: TGTGCCAGCAGTTTTACCGGGGGGGTTGGAAACACCATATATTTT. It codes for CASSFTGGVGNTIYF.

The chain uses TRBV19 and TRBJ1-5; 7 bases are a match to TRBD1. CDR1 LNHDA and CDR2 SQIVND come from the germline V gene (reference sequence). The CDR3 is 13 residues long. With 7 bases clipped from V and 9 bases from J, the junction kept 9 bases outside the gene matches. CDR3 DNA sequence: TGTGCCAGTACGGACAGGTCGGGGTGGCCCCAGCATTTT. Translating it yields CASTDRSGWPQHF.

This chain joins TRBV11-1 and TRBJ1-2; 9 nucleotides match TRBD1. Germline V gene sequence: CDR1 SGHAT, CDR2 FQDESV (reference sequence). J lost 8 bases, V lost 6 bases, and 13 bases had no gene match. CDR3 length: 15 amino acids. CDR3 amino acids: CASSRNTGGPGGYTF. The CDR3 bases are TGTGCCAGCAGTCGAAACACAGGGGGCCCTGGGGGCTACACCTTC. Full variable domain (rest looked up from reference TRBV11-1 and TRBJ1-2): EAEVAQSPRYKITEKSQAVAFWCDPISGHATLYWYRQILGQGPELLVQFQDESVVDDSQLPKDRFSAERLKGVDSTLKIQPAELGDSAMYLCASSRNTGGPGGYTFGSGTRLTVV.

The chain combines TRBV2 with TRBJ1-6; D is unresolved. Germline loops: CDR1 SNHLY, CDR2 FYNNEI. Trimming removed 4 bases at V and 0 bases at J, with 16 bases between. The CDR3 sequence is 18 residues long. Written as DNA, the CDR3 is TGTGCCAGCAGTGGTAGTGTCAGGTTGAGCTCCTATAATTCACCCCTCCACTTT. Residues: CASSGSVRLSSYNSPLHF.

This clone was detected only a few times. The V and J genes are TRBV7-9 and TRBJ1-3, with D maybe TRBD1 (5 bases). Trimming left V 5 bases short and J 0 bases short, with 17 bases between. Germline V gene lookup returns CDR1 SEHNR and CDR2 FQNEAQ (reference sequence). The CDR3 sequence is 17 residues long. The CDR3 DNA is TGTGCCAGCAGCCCCGTCGGGGGACCTGTCTCTGGAAACACCATATATTTT. Protein: CASSPVGGPVSGNTIYF.

The chain uses TRBV9 and TRBJ1-3, with TRBD1 as a possible D gene (5 bases). This CDR3 has 16 amino acids. V shed 0 bases and J shed 3 bases, with 13 bases lying between them. Germline values: CDR1 SGDLS, CDR2 YYNGEE. The CDR3 region has the DNA TGTGCCAGCAGCGTAGGGGGACTGGAGCTTGGAAACACCATATATTTT. This encodes CASSVGGLELGNTIYF.

This clone was counted once. The chain joins TRBV19 to TRBJ1-5, with D perhaps matching TRBD1 (5 bases). V was cut by 10 bases and J by 4 bases, with 14 bases left in between. The CDR3 covers 13 residues. CDR1 and CDR2 from the germline V gene are LNHDA and SQIVND (reference sequence). The DNA for the CDR3 is TGTGCCACGTGGGCAGGGCGAAATCAGCCCCAGCATTTT. Its protein is CATWAGRNQPQHF.

The chain joins TRBV4-3 to TRBJ2-3; 12 bases align to TRBD2. Germline CDR1 is LGHNA and CDR2 is YSLEER. This CDR3 has 22 residues. The ends lost 4 bases at V and 2 bases at J; junction bases unmatched: 22. In DNA form, the CDR3 reads TGCGCCAGCAGCCGCACAATTAGGGGTCTAGCGGGGGGGAGTCTGGACACAGATACGCAGTATTTT. It is translated as CASSRTIRGLAGGSLDTDTQYF.

This clone has just one count. The CDR3 nucleotides are TGTGCCAGCAGCTTTAATATAGCGGGGGGCTACGAGCAGTACTTC. This gives the protein CASSFNIAGGYEQYF. This sequence joins TRBV5-4 and TRBJ2-7; 10 nucleotides match TRBD2. V shed 2 bases, J shed 3 bases, and the junction held 5 bases outside the gene matches. CDR1 SGHNT and CDR2 YYREEE come from the germline V gene (reference sequence). This CDR3 region has 15 residues.

CDR3 region: CASSLEGGRGDGYTF. The CDR3, as DNA: TGTGCCAGCAGCTTAGAAGGGGGCCGTGGTGATGGCTACACCTTC. This chain uses TRBV7-9 with TRBJ1-2, with 7 bases identical to TRBD1. Looked up from germline, CDR1 is SEHNR and CDR2 is FQNEAQ (reference sequence). Trimming at V came to 1 base and at J to 6 bases, leaving 8 bases not matched to a gene. This CDR3 contains 15 residues.

The chain has TRBV5-1 and TRBJ2-5, with D tentatively TRBD1 (5 bases). Looked up from germline, CDR1 is SGHRS and CDR2 is YFSETQ. This CDR3 contains 14 residues. With 0 bases removed from V and 4 bases from J, the gap between germline ends came to 10 bases. CDR3 amino acids: CASSLARAGETQYF. The CDR3 DNA follows: TGCGCCAGCAGCTTGGCCAGGGCCGGAGAGACCCAGTACTTC.

DNA of the CDR3: TGCGCCAGCAGCCCAGACAGCCTGCACACCATATATTTT. This encodes CASSPDSLHTIYF. The V call is TRBV5-1, the J call TRBJ1-3; perhaps TRBD1 as D (5 bases). Trimming stripped 4 bases from V and 8 bases from J, with 13 bases between. The CDR3 is 13 amino acids. Germline V lookup: CDR1 SGHRS, CDR2 YFSETQ.

The gene calls are TRBV5-4 and TRBJ2-7; TRBD1 matches at 8 bases. CDR1 is SGHNT, CDR2 YYREEE, per germline (reference sequence). V lost 6 bases and J lost 3; bases outside the gene matches: 5. The CDR3 is made up of 13 amino acids. Written as DNA, the CDR3 is TGTGCCAGCAAAGGACAGGGCCGCTACGAGCAGTACTTC. Translation gives CASKGQGRYEQYF.

The chain links TRBV18 to TRBJ2-7; 7 nucleotides match TRBD1. The germline V gene encodes CDR1 KGHSH and CDR2 LQKENI. J lost 3 bases, V lost 5 bases, and 4 bases had no gene match. CDR3 length: 13 residues. In DNA form, the CDR3 reads TGTGCCAGCTCATCCGCAGGGGGCTACGAGCAGTACTTC. Translated: CASSSAGGYEQYF.

DNA for the CDR3: TGTGCCAGCAGCCCCCGGACCGGGGTAGTTGGCACCGGGGAGCTGTTTTTT. Its protein product is CASSPRTGVVGTGELFF. The chain recombines TRBV9 with TRBJ2-2; possibly TRBD2 for D (5 bases). Germline CDR1 reads SGDLS; CDR2 reads YYNGEE. V was shortened by 4 bases and J by 4 bases, with 20 bases between the two germline ends. The CDR3 extends over 17 amino acids.

The rearrangement joins TRBV30 to TRBJ1-2, with TRBD1 as a possible D gene (6 bases). Trimming pared 2 bases from V and 6 bases from J, leaving 10 bases between. The CDR3 is 12 residues long. Germline V gene sequence: CDR1 GTSNPN, CDR2 SVGIG (reference sequence). In nucleotides, the CDR3 is TGTGCCTGGAGTAAAACAGGGAATGGCTACACCTTC. Translating gives CAWSKTGNGYTF.